This TCR beta chain was sequenced in a study of radiotherapy plus CTLA-4 blockade in lung cancer. Chemo-refractory metastatic non-small-cell lung cancer patients underwent focal radiation alongside CTLA-4 blockade with ipilimumab. Clones were read by immunoSEQ multiplex PCR, and TCRdb kept only the in-frame ones, dropping some. The sample has 26,000 or so clones, 65% to 80% seen once. Germline-derived CDR1 and CDR2 are SNHLY and FYNNEI. This CDR3 spans 15 amino acids. Between the trimmed V and J ends, which lost 5 bases and 4 bases, there was a span of 17 bases. This clone was found a few times. Its cognate antigen is unknown. Overall study findings and caveats: Early blood T cell clone dynamics, with interferon-beta, were reported to best predict response. Among blood TCR repertoires after radiotherapy plus ipilimumab, tumor-derived clones expanded.

Sequencing was performed on peripheral blood, taken from a patient treated with radiotherapy plus ipilimumab. This chain connects TRBV2 to TRBJ1-1; the D gene is possibly TRBD1 (5 bases). The TCR originated in a human donor with non-small cell lung cancer who had stable disease on radiotherapy plus ipilimumab. CDR3 sequence reads: CASSPGRRGRTEAFF. CDR3 in DNA: TGTGCCAGCAGTCCGGGACGCCGCGGGCGCACTGAAGCTTTCTTT. The full variable domain, completed using reference TRBV2 and TRBJ1-1, is EPEVTQTPSHQVTQMGQEVILRCVPISNHLYFYWYRQILGQKVEFLVSFYNNEISEKSEIFDDQFSVERPDGSNFTLKIRSTKLEDSAMYFCASSPGRRGRTEAFFGQGTRLTVV.